This T cell receptor beta chain came from a study of CXCR3-negative and CXCR3-positive naive CD8 T cells. At the level of the study: TRB reads totalled about 140 million, about 1.5 +/- 0.3 million per library.

The CDR3 covers 12 residues. Per germline, CDR1 SGHDN and CDR2 FVKESK. UMI-labeled TRB cDNA libraries were prepared by 5' RACE. Each CDR3 protein gets one entry in TCRdb, which reprocessed the 5' RACE reads and gives no DNA. Here the sample table reports 55,000 to 75,000 distinct CDR3 sequences. The study's findings and limits: For CXCR3-positive naive cells, TRB CDR3s were more hydrophobic than those of CXCR3-negative naive cells. TRBV-TRBJ usage was alike in naive CXCR3-negative and CXCR3-positive cells but differed in memory cells.

In regard to this clonotype: Its specificity is not known.

Naive CD8+ T cells showed CD45RO-CCR7+CD27+CD95-. The chain combines TRBV14 with TRBJ2-7. This receptor was obtained from a human donor in good health. Some clones in this sample may be carry-over from other donors' samples. Sequencing was done on a sample of naive CXCR3+ CD8+ T cells from blood. Subset in this sample: CD45RO-CCR7+CD27+CD95- naive CD8+ T cells expressing CXCR3 (TNR3+). The CDR3 is CASSPHPYEQYF.